These 14 T cell receptor beta chains share one sample of origin, sequenced in a study of blood T cell repertoires in COVID-19. Sequenced by immunoSEQ multiplex PCR; TCRdb stores in-frame clones only, minus some. The table has about 140,000 clones, 70% to 90% seen once. The specimen sequenced was peripheral blood. The receptors here all came from a human donor in a cohort sampled during active COVID-19.

The chain couples TRBV9 to TRBJ2-2; 10 bases match TRBD2. The CDR3 consists of 14 residues. Losses at the gene ends were 1 base for V and 6 bases for J; bases not matched to a gene: 0. CDR1 is SGDLS, CDR2 YYNGEE, per germline. The CDR3: CASSVTSGAGELFF. CDR3 nucleotides: TGTGCCAGCAGCGTAACTAGCGGGGCCGGGGAGCTGTTTTTT.

This chain joins TRBV13 and TRBJ2-1; tentatively, D is TRBD2 (6 bases). The germline CDR1 and CDR2 sequences are PRHDT and FYEKMQ (reference sequence). With 3 bases removed from V and 9 bases from J, the gap between germline ends came to 18 bases. The CDR3 is 15 amino acids. CDR3 amino acids: CASSFRLDGLVEQFF. The CDR3 region has the DNA TGTGCCAGCAGCTTTAGACTAGATGGGCTAGTTGAGCAGTTCTTC.

This clone was recorded only once. The V and J genes are TRBV30 and TRBJ2-7; D is possibly TRBD2 (5 bases). With 1 base removed from V and 4 bases from J, the gap between germline ends came to 17 bases. Germline CDR1 reads GTSNPN; CDR2 reads SVGIG (reference sequence). The CDR3 has 15 amino acids. The CDR3: CAWSARGRTKYEQYF. CDR3 DNA sequence: TGTGCCTGGAGTGCTCGAGGGCGCACGAAATACGAGCAGTACTTC.

This clone came up a few times. V and J are TRBV2 and TRBJ2-5; perhaps TRBD1 as D (7 bases). This CDR3 region has 13 residues. From germline, CDR1 is SNHLY and CDR2 FYNNEI. The ends were cut back, 6 bases at V and 4 bases at J, with 12 bases in the middle. The CDR3 region has the DNA TGTGCCAGCAGCAGGGGGGCTAGAGAGACCCAGTACTTC. This gives the protein CASSRGARETQYF.

This clone came up once. The chain is built from TRBV28 and TRBJ2-7; unclear D gene. The CDR3 has 11 amino acids. Trimming stripped 2 bases from V and 5 bases from J, with 4 bases between. The germline gives CDR1 MDHEN, CDR2 SYDVKM. The CDR3: CASSLVDEQYF. CDR3 bases: TGTGCCAGCAGTTTAGTAGACGAGCAGTACTTC.

The chain employs TRBV5-1 and TRBJ2-1; TRBD1 aligns across 9 bases. V dropped 4 bases and J dropped 4; count of bases not matched to a gene: 6. CDR1 is SGHRS, CDR2 YFSETQ, per germline. This CDR3 region has 15 residues. The DNA of the CDR3 is TGCGCCAGCAGCCTAGGGACAGGGCCTTACAATGAGCAGTTCTTC. It translates to CASSLGTGPYNEQFF.

The chain carries TRBV29-1 and TRBJ1-1; possibly TRBD1 for D (6 bases). The germline gives CDR1 SQVTM, CDR2 ANQGSEA. Trimming took 7 bases from V and 6 from J, leaving 12 bases between them. The CDR3 has 11 residues. CDR3 DNA sequence: TGCAGCGCGCGGGGGGCCTCTGAAGCTTTCTTT. Residues: CSARGASEAFF.

This clone was recorded only once. Other DNA variants within this sample encode the same CDR3. This sequence joins TRBV27 and TRBJ2-7; D gene unclear. The CDR3 has 15 amino acids. Germline values: CDR1 MNHEY, CDR2 SMNVEV (reference sequence). V lost 2 bases and J lost 2, with 13 bases in between. In nucleotides, the CDR3 is TGTGCCAGCAGTTTAAGAGCAGGCCCCCCCTACGAGCAGTACTTC. Protein product: CASSLRAGPPYEQYF.

The rearrangement uses TRBV29-1 and TRBJ1-1; tentatively, D is TRBD1 (5 bases). V was shortened by 4 bases and J by 10 bases, with 22 bases between the two germline ends. The CDR3 totals 14 residues. Per germline, CDR1 SQVTM and CDR2 ANQGSEA. Here the CDR3 reads CSVGGSAGRVRAFF. In DNA form, the CDR3 reads TGCAGCGTTGGTGGGTCGGCAGGGCGAGTCCGAGCTTTCTTT.

This rearrangement joins TRBV15 to TRBJ1-5; 8 bases map to TRBD1. The germline gives CDR1 LNHNV, CDR2 YYDKDF (reference sequence). J lost 0 bases, V lost 1 base, and 11 bases had no gene match. The CDR3 contains 19 residues. The CDR3 nucleotides are TGTGCCACCAGCAGAGGGACCCCACGACAGGGGTATAGCAATCAGCCCCAGCATTTT. It codes for CATSRGTPRQGYSNQPQHF.

J is TRBJ1-5 and V is TRBV7-5; the DNA was not used to check the table's D call, TRBD1. TRBV7-5 is shown as a pseudogene. The CDR3 is made up of 19 amino acids. CDR3 amino acids: CARSPTGRDRYYSNQPQHF. CDR3 DNA: TGTGCCAGAAGCCCCACCGGCCGGGACAGATATTATAGCAATCAGCCCCAGCATTTT.

This rearrangement joins TRBV4-2 to TRBJ2-7, with a weak D call TRBD2 (6 bases). CDR3 length: 16 residues. The V end lost 1 base, the J end lost 5 bases, and 18 bases lay between the germline ends. Germline CDR1 and CDR2: LGHNA and YNFKEQ. The CDR3 DNA follows: TGTGCCAGCAGCCAAGCGGGGAGCGGGCGAGGGGACGAGCAGTACTTC. It specifies CASSQAGSGRGDEQYF.

The V call is TRBV30, the J call TRBJ1-3; D unclear. The CDR3 is made up of 12 amino acids. Germline V gives CDR1 GTSNPN, CDR2 SVGIG (reference sequence). V was trimmed by 2 bases and J by 4 bases, leaving 6 bases between them. The CDR3 loop reads CAWSLGGNTIYF. The CDR3 coding sequence is TGTGCCTGGAGTCTTGGCGGAAACACCATATATTTT.

The rearrangement joins TRBV6-6 to TRBJ2-7; D ambiguous. The germline gives CDR1 MNHNY, CDR2 SVGAGI (reference sequence). This CDR3 has 12 residues. V was pared by 4 bases and J by 3 bases, with 7 bases between. Written as DNA, the CDR3 is TGTGCCAGCAGTTGGGCCAGCTACGAGCAGTACTTC. Its protein is CASSWASYEQYF.